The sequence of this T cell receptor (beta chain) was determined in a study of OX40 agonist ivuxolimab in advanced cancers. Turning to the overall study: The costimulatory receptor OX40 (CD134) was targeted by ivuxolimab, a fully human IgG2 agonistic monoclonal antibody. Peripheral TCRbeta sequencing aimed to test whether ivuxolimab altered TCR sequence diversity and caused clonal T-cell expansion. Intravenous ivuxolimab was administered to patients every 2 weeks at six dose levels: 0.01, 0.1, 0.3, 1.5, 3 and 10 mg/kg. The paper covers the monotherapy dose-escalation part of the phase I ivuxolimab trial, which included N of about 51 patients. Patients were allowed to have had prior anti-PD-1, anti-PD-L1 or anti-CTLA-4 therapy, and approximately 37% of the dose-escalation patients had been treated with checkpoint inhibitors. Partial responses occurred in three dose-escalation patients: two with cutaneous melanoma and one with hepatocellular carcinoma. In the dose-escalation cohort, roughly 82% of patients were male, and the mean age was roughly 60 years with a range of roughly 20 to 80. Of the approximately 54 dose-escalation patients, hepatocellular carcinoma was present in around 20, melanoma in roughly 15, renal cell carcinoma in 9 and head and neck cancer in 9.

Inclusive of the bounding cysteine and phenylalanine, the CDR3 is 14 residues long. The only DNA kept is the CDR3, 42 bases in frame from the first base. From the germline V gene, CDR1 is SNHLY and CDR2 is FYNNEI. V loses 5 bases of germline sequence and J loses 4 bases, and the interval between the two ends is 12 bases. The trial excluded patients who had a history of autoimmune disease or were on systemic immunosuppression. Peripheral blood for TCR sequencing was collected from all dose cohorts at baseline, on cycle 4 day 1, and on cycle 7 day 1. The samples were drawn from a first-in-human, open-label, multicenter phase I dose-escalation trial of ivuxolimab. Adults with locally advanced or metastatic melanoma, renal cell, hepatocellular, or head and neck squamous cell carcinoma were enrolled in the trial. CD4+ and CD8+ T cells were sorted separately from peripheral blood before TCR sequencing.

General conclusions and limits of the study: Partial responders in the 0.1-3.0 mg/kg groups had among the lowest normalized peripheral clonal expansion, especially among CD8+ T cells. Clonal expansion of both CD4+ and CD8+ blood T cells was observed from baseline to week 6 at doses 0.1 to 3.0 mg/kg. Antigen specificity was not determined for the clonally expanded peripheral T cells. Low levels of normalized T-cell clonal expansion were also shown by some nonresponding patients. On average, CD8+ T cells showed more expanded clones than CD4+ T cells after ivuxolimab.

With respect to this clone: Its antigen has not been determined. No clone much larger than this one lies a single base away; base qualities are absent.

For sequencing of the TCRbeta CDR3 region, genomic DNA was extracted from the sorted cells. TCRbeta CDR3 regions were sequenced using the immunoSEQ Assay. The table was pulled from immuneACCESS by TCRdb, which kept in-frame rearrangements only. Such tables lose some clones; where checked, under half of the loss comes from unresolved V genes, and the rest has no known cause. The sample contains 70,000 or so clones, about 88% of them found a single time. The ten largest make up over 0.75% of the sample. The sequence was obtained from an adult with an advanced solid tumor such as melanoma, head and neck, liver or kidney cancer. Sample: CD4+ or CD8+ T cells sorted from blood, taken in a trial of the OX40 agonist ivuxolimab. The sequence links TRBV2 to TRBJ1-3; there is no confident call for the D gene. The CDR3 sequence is CASSSDNSGNTIYF. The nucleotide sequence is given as TGTGCCAGCAGTTCAGACAATTCGGGAAACACCATATATTTT.